One and the same sample provided the 24 T cell receptor beta chains below, sequenced in a study of shared clonotypes between healthy human individuals (dated by TCRdb to 2020 to 2021). The method was the immunoSEQ multiplex PCR assay. TCRdb carries this immuneACCESS record with in-frame sequences only. Its versions omit some clonotypes, under half of them owing to an unresolved V gene in the studies checked, with the rest unexplained. The sample data list over 400,000 clones, and over 70% of these were observed just once. Clones ranked in the top ten supply roughly an eighth of the sample. Sequenced material: PBMCs. The receptors originated from a woman aged 40 to 49 in good health. Some clones in this sample may be carry-over from other donors' samples.

The chain uses TRBV10-3 and TRBJ2-6; no clear D. Trimming took off 5 bases at V and 4 bases at J, with 9 bases between the two ends. Per germline, CDR1 ENHRY and CDR2 SYGVKD. CDR3 length: 14 residues. CDR3 in amino acids: CAISPVAGANVLTF. DNA of the CDR3: TGTGCCATCAGTCCGGTGGCCGGGGCCAACGTCCTGACTTTC.

The V call is TRBV27, the J call TRBJ1-1; the D gene is possibly TRBD1 (5 bases). The germline V and J ends were trimmed by 6 bases and 0 bases, with 11 bases remaining between them. From germline, CDR1 is MNHEY and CDR2 SMNVEV (reference sequence). The CDR3 sequence is 14 residues long. DNA of the CDR3: TGTGCCAGCAGGGGCCTAGGGGTGAACACTGAAGCTTTCTTT. Encoded protein: CASRGLGVNTEAFF.

The chain combines TRBV7-9 with TRBJ2-1; 7 nucleotides align to TRBD1. Looked up from germline, CDR1 is SEHNR and CDR2 is FQNEAQ (reference sequence). V was pared by 5 bases and J by 9 bases, with 10 bases of the junction left unmatched. The CDR3 spans 14 residues. CDR3 sequence reads: CASSAPTGIFEQFF. CDR3 sequence (DNA): TGTGCCAGCAGCGCACCGACAGGGATCTTTGAGCAGTTCTTC.

This chain joins TRBV28 and TRBJ2-1; D not certain. The CDR3 length is 12 residues. Trimming shortened V by 2 bases and J by 7 bases, and 6 bases separated the two germline ends. Germline assignment: CDR1 MDHEN and CDR2 SYDVKM. CDR3 bases: TGTGCCAGCAGTTTACTTGATAATGAGCAGTTCTTC. Protein sequence: CASSLLDNEQFF. The variable domain in full, completed from reference TRBV28 and TRBJ2-1, reads DVKVTQSSRYLVKRTGEKVFLECVQDMDHENMFWYRQDPGLGLRLIYFSYDVKMKEKGDIPEGYSVSREKKERFSLILESASTNQTSMYLCASSLLDNEQFFGPGTRLTVL.

This clone showed up just a few times. A much larger clonotype is one base distant, so this may be a read error. The same CDR3 also results from other DNA sequences found in this sample. The chain joins TRBV19 to TRBJ1-5, with no clear D. Germline V gene data show CDR1 as LNHDA and CDR2 as SQIVND (reference sequence). Trimming removed 8 bases at V and 1 base at J, with 15 bases between. This CDR3 is built from 15 residues. Here the CDR3 DNA reads TGTGCCAGTCGACGAGACGTAGCCAGCAATCAGCCCCAGCATTTT. This sequence encodes CASRRDVASNQPQHF.

The V call is TRBV2, the J call TRBJ1-2, with 8 bases matching TRBD1. Per the germline V gene, CDR1 is SNHLY and CDR2 is FYNNEI. J gave up 7 bases and V 6 bases, and 16 bases lay outside the gene matches. There are 16 residues in the CDR3. The CDR3 reads CASSGQGTLDFSGYTF. CDR3 DNA: TGTGCCAGCAGCGGACAGGGCACCCTCGATTTTAGTGGCTACACCTTC.

This clone was counted many times. The chain recombines TRBV13 with TRBJ2-3; TRBD2 aligns across 12 bases. The CDR3 covers 16 residues. From germline, CDR1 is PRHDT and CDR2 FYEKMQ (reference sequence). With 4 bases clipped from V and 7 bases from J, the junction kept 9 bases outside the gene matches. Written as DNA, the CDR3 is TGTGCCAGCAGCTCCTCCGCGACTAGCGGGAGCAATACGCAGTATTTT. It specifies CASSSSATSGSNTQYF.

The rearrangement links TRBV25-1 to TRBJ2-7; 11 bases align to TRBD2. V dropped 6 bases and J dropped 2; count of bases not matched to a gene: 3. The CDR3 totals 14 residues. The V gene's germline CDR1 is MGHDK and CDR2 SYGVNS. Here the CDR3 DNA reads TGTGCCAGCAGGGGGACTAGCGGCACCTACGAGCAGTACTTC. Translation: CASRGTSGTYEQYF.

Of note for this clone: It is likely a read error: a sequence one base away is far more abundant. This same CDR3 is encoded by further DNA sequences in the sample. V gene TRBV20-1 combines with J gene TRBJ2-1; D is unresolved. The CDR3 spans 11 residues. Germline V gene sequence: CDR1 DFQATT, CDR2 SNEGSKA (reference sequence). Deletions cut 5 bases from V and 10 bases from J, with 12 bases between. CDR3 bases: TGCAGTGCTCGCGCCCTCAACGAGCAGTTCTTC. This sequence encodes CSARALNEQFF.

The V and J genes are TRBV18 and TRBJ1-5; D might be TRBD1 (5 bases). Trimming shortened V by 2 bases and J by 9 bases, and 11 bases separated the two germline ends. The CDR3 sequence is 13 residues long. CDR1 KGHSH and CDR2 LQKENI come from the germline V gene. The CDR3 DNA sequence: TGTGCCAGCTCACCAAACGGGGGGTGGCCCCAGCATTTT. As protein: CASSPNGGWPQHF.

The chain combines TRBV14 with TRBJ2-7, with D perhaps matching TRBD1 or TRBD2 (5 bases each). V lost 1 base and J 2 bases, leaving 9 bases between the germline ends. The germline V gene has CDR1 SGHDN and CDR2 FVKESK. The CDR3 length is 14 residues. In DNA, the CDR3 is TGTGCCAGCAGCCAAGCGTGGGGGACCTACGAGCAGTACTTC. It yields the protein CASSQAWGTYEQYF.

The chain carries TRBV4-1 and TRBJ2-5, with a possible D match to TRBD1 (5 bases). This CDR3 is built from 14 residues. The V and J ends lost 1 base and 7 bases respectively, with 13 bases between them. Germline-derived CDR1 and CDR2 are MGHRA and YSYEKL. CDR3 loop: CASSQVGRDGTQYF. The CDR3 DNA is TGCGCCAGCAGCCAAGTAGGCAGGGATGGGACCCAGTACTTC.

The chain uses TRBV28 and TRBJ2-3; no clear D gene. Germline V gives CDR1 MDHEN, CDR2 SYDVKM. CDR3 length: 15 residues. Deletions cut 6 bases from V and 2 bases from J, with 15 bases between. This CDR3 reads CASSRGFGSTDTQYF. CDR3 nucleotides: TGTGCCAGCAGCCGTGGGTTTGGCTCCACAGATACGCAGTATTTT.

The chain is built from TRBV9 and TRBJ2-2; the D is unclear. Germline V gives CDR1 SGDLS, CDR2 YYNGEE. The V end was cut by 3 bases, the J end by 5 bases, with 8 bases between. This CDR3 has 13 residues. The CDR3, as DNA: TGTGCCAGCAGCGCCCTTCGGACCGGGGAGCTGTTTTTT. The encoded protein is CASSALRTGELFF. Full variable domain (outside the CDR3, taken from reference TRBV9 and TRBJ2-2): DSGVTQTPKHLITATGQRVTLRCSPRSGDLSVYWYQQSLDQGLQFLIQYYNGEERAKGNILERFSAQQFPDLHSELNLSSLELGDSALYFCASSALRTGELFFGEGSRLTVL.

This sequence joins TRBV7-2 and TRBJ1-2; 7 nucleotides line up with TRBD1. From germline, CDR1 is SGHTA and CDR2 FQGNSA. This CDR3 spans 13 amino acids. V lost 4 bases to trimming and J lost 4 bases; unmatched junction nucleotides: 3. This CDR3 is CASSSPGGYGYTF. CDR3 sequence (DNA): TGTGCCAGCAGCTCACCAGGGGGCTATGGCTACACCTTC. The whole variable domain, remainder taken from reference TRBV7-2 and TRBJ1-2, is GAGVSQSPSNKVTEKGKDVELRCDPISGHTALYWYRQSLGQGLEFLIYFQGNSAPDKSGLPSDRFSAERTGGSVSTLTIQRTQQEDSAVYLCASSSPGGYGYTFGSGTRLTVV.

The rearrangement joins TRBV4-2 to TRBJ1-1; TRBD1 might be the D (6 bases). Deletions cut 1 base from V and 5 bases from J, with 11 bases between. The V gene's germline CDR1 is LGHNA and CDR2 YNFKEQ. The CDR3 contains 14 residues. This CDR3 reads CASSQAQGMTEAFF. The CDR3 nucleotides are TGTGCCAGCAGCCAAGCCCAGGGGATGACTGAAGCTTTCTTT.

The chain links TRBV7-8 to TRBJ1-1, with 11 positions matching TRBD1. CDR3 length: 15 amino acids. Germline V gene sequence: CDR1 SGHVS, CDR2 FQNEAQ. The junction had 2 bases not matched to a gene; V was cut back by 5 bases and J by 0 bases. The DNA for the CDR3 is TGTGCCAGCAGCCGGGACAGGGGGATGAACACTGAAGCTTTCTTT. This sequence encodes CASSRDRGMNTEAFF.

CDR3 sequence reads: CASSQVLLLGTGYGYTF. CDR3 nucleotides: TGCGCCAGCAGCCAAGTTTTATTACTCGGGACCGGCTATGGCTACACCTTC. The chain uses TRBV4-1 and TRBJ1-2; the D gene is possibly TRBD1 (5 bases). This CDR3 comprises 17 residues. Germline loops: CDR1 MGHRA, CDR2 YSYEKL. V was pared by 1 base and J by 4 bases, with 19 bases between.

The V gene is TRBV6-4, the J gene TRBJ2-5; 7 positions match TRBD1. The CDR3 has 17 amino acids. CDR1 and CDR2 (germline): MRHNA, SNTAGT. Trimming took 5 bases from V and 1 from J; bases not matched to a gene: 13. CDR3 in DNA: TGTGCCAGCAGTTCAGGGGAGACAGGGCCCCTCCAAGAGACCCAGTACTTC. Protein sequence: CASSSGETGPLQETQYF.

Regarding this clone: A much larger clone lies a single base off, so this may be a read error. The CDR3 end shows no conserved phenylalanine or tryptophan, and so a read error is likely. This chain joins TRBV14 and TRBJ2-6, with TRBD2 matching 12 bases. Trimming removed 1 base from V and 0 bases from J; junction bases left unmatched: 10. The CDR3 is made up of 21 amino acids. Looked up from germline, CDR1 is SGHDN and CDR2 is FVKESK. In DNA, the CDR3 is TGTGCCAGCAGCCAAGGGTTGCGACTAGCGGGAGCCCTCTCTGGGGCCAACGTCCTGACTTTA. Translation gives CASSQGLRLAGALSGANVLTL.

The V and J genes are TRBV28 and TRBJ2-3; weak D call: TRBD2 (7 bases). Trimming took off 3 bases at V and 5 bases at J, with 12 bases between the two ends. The CDR3 spans 14 residues. Germline assignment: CDR1 MDHEN and CDR2 SYDVKM. The DNA of the CDR3 is TGTGCCAGCAGTTTTTCAGGGGAGGGAGATACGCAGTATTTT. Translating it yields CASSFSGEGDTQYF.

V and J are TRBV5-4 and TRBJ1-1, with no clear D. V dropped 1 base and J dropped 2 bases, with 9 bases sitting between them. CDR1 is SGHNT and CDR2 is YYREEE in the germline V gene (reference sequence). The CDR3 is 14 residues long. The CDR3 here is CASSLRVINTEAFF. DNA of the CDR3: TGTGCCAGCAGCTTGCGGGTTATTAACACTGAAGCTTTCTTT.

The chain carries TRBV5-1 and TRBJ2-2; 7 bases agree with TRBD1. CDR1 is SGHRS, CDR2 YFSETQ, per germline. The CDR3 runs 14 residues. Germline trimming cut 4 bases from V and 7 bases from J; bases unmatched to any gene: 7. For the CDR3, the DNA is TGCGCCAGCAGCCACGACAGGGCCGGCGGGGAGCTGTTTTTT. Amino acids: CASSHDRAGGELFF.

The gene calls are TRBV29-1 and TRBJ2-1; 11 bases match TRBD2. The germline V gene encodes CDR1 SQVTM and CDR2 ANQGSEA. This CDR3 region has 14 residues. Trimming at V came to 6 bases and at J to 4 bases, leaving 5 bases not matched to a gene. CDR3 amino acids: CSVPGTSGYNEQFF. As DNA, the CDR3 is TGCAGCGTCCCCGGGACTAGCGGATACAATGAGCAGTTCTTC.